A single sample is the source of the 25 T cell receptor beta chains below, sequenced in a study of breast tumors, draining lymph nodes, adjacent tissues. TCRdb recomputed calls from the multiplex PCR reads with MiXCR, one row per CDR3 protein. The sample has roughly 120,000 distinct CDR3 sequences, about 20% seen once. Axillary draining lymph nodes of breast cancer patients supplied the node samples. Material for sequencing was axillary lymph node tissue. These receptors were obtained from a female donor with breast cancer. Some clones in this sample may be carry-over from other donors' samples.

Ten or more counts support this clonotype. The V call is TRBV20-1, the J call TRBJ2-7; 7 nucleotides agree with TRBD2. Germline-derived CDR1 and CDR2 are DFQATT and SNEGSKA (reference sequence). Trimming removed 6 bases from V and 5 bases from J; junction bases left unmatched: 10. This CDR3 is 13 amino acids long. The CDR3 DNA is TGCAGTGCAGACCGAGGGAGGGCCGACGAGCAGTACTTC. Translation: CSADRGRADEQYF.

This clonotype has ten or more counts. CDR3 DNA sequence: TGCGCCAGCAGCTTGGGGCAGGCTACCTACGAGCAGTACTTC. Protein sequence: CASSLGQATYEQYF. The V gene is TRBV5-1, the J gene TRBJ2-7, with no clear D. Trimming left V 0 bases short and J 2 bases short, with 9 bases between. The CDR3 loop spans 14 amino acids. Germline V CDR1 and CDR2: SGHRS, YFSETQ.

Regarding this clonotype: The junction shows a germline mismatch at one end, possibly a read error. The chain is built from TRBV9 and TRBJ2-2; a weak D match, TRBD2 (5 bases). Germline V lookup: CDR1 SGDLS, CDR2 YYNGEE. The CDR3 extends over 17 amino acids. In DNA, the CDR3 is TGTGTCAGCAGCCCAACACTGAGGGTTGCGAACACCGGGGAGCTGTTTTTT. Protein: CVSSPTLRVANTGELFF. The whole variable domain, filled in from reference TRBV9 and TRBJ2-2, reads DSGVTQTPKHLITATGQRVTLRCSPRSGDLSVYWYQQSLDQGLQFLIQYYNGEERAKGNILERFSAQQFPDLHSELNLSSLELGDSALYFCVSSPTLRVANTGELFFGEGSRLTVL.

The V gene is TRBV3-1, the J gene TRBJ2-5; D possibly corresponds to TRBD2 (5 bases). Germline V gives CDR1 LGHDT, CDR2 YNNKEL (reference sequence). V was cut by 2 bases and J by 4 bases, with 14 bases left in between. This CDR3 has 15 residues. CDR3 sequence (DNA): TGTGCCAGCAGCCAAAGCGGTTACCGAGGAGAGACCCAGTACTTC. Encoded protein: CASSQSGYRGETQYF.

This clonotype appeared many times. The rearrangement joins TRBV12-3 or TRBV12-4 to TRBJ2-3; possibly TRBD2 for D (6 bases). CDR3 length equals 15 residues. The V gene lost 2 bases and the J gene lost 5 bases, with 14 bases spanning the gap. CDR3 residues: CASSLRGLLIDTQYF. In DNA, the CDR3 is TGTGCCAGCAGTTTACGGGGGTTATTGATAGATACGCAGTATTTT.

This clonotype was recorded at least ten times. The chain has TRBV6-4 and TRBJ2-2, with a possible D match to TRBD1 (5 bases). Germline V gives CDR1 MRHNA, CDR2 SNTAGT. Between the trimmed V and J ends, which lost 6 bases and 4 bases, there was a span of 15 bases. This CDR3 comprises 15 residues. CDR3 region: CASRATAWGTGELFF. The CDR3 nucleotides read TGTGCCAGCAGAGCGACAGCCTGGGGCACCGGGGAGCTGTTTTTT.

This clonotype was found a few times. This chain uses TRBV30 with TRBJ2-3; 8 bases line up with TRBD1. Trimming took 0 bases from V and 0 from J; bases not matched to a gene: 5. CDR1 and CDR2 (germline): GTSNPN, SVGIG (reference sequence). The CDR3 length is 16 residues. The chain's CDR3 is CAWSVPGQVSTDTQYF. CDR3 DNA sequence: TGTGCCTGGAGTGTCCCGGGACAGGTTAGCACAGATACGCAGTATTTT.

This clonotype has at least ten counts. V gene TRBV29-1 combines with J gene TRBJ2-3, with D possibly being TRBD2 (5 bases). This CDR3 region has 14 residues. Germline loops: CDR1 SQVTM, CDR2 ANQGSEA. V was shortened by 6 bases and J by 4 bases, with 17 bases between the two germline ends. The CDR3 DNA sequence: TGCAGCGTCGAGCGGCCTCCGAGGTCAGATACGCAGTATTTT. Its protein is CSVERPPRSDTQYF.

V usage is TRBV10-3 and J usage is TRBJ2-7, with D possibly being TRBD1 (6 bases). The CDR3 runs to 12 residues. V shed 9 bases and J shed 3 bases, with 12 bases lying between them. The V gene's germline CDR1 is ENHRY and CDR2 SYGVKD. The DNA for the CDR3 is TGTGCCATTGCTGACAGGAACTACGAGCAGTACTTC. Encoded protein: CAIADRNYEQYF.

This clonotype was seen repeatedly, ten times or more. The V and J genes are TRBV20-1 and TRBJ2-7; D unclear. Between the trimmed V and J ends, which lost 3 bases and 3 bases, there was a span of 15 bases. CDR3 length: 14 amino acids. Germline assignment: CDR1 DFQATT and CDR2 SNEGSKA (reference sequence). The CDR3 DNA is TGCAGTGCTAGTGACATCCCCCCTCGCTACGAGCAGTACTTC. This codes for CSASDIPPRYEQYF.

This clonotype was recorded at least ten times. The chain is built from TRBV5-1 and TRBJ2-5, with D maybe TRBD1 (7 bases). The CDR3 length is 15 residues. The V gene's germline CDR1 is SGHRS and CDR2 YFSETQ. V was shortened by 4 bases and J by 3 bases, with 16 bases between the two germline ends. As DNA, the CDR3 is TGCGCCAGCAGCAGAAGGGGGGACAGAGAAGAGACCCAGTACTTC. It translates to CASSRRGDREETQYF.

This clonotype showed up many times. This rearrangement joins TRBV19 to TRBJ1-2, with unresolved D. Germline CDR1 reads LNHDA; CDR2 reads SQIVND (reference sequence). Trimming took 5 bases from V and 4 from J, leaving 11 bases between them. The CDR3 is 13 residues long. DNA of the CDR3: TGTGCCAGTAGTCTAGGGCAGTCCTATGGCTACACCTTC. As protein: CASSLGQSYGYTF. Full variable domain (missing parts from reference TRBV19 and TRBJ1-2): DGGITQSPKYLFRKEGQNVTLSCEQNLNHDAMYWYRQDPGQGLRLIYYSQIVNDFQKGDIAEGYSVSREKKESFPLTVTSAQKNPTAFYLCASSLGQSYGYTFGSGTRLTVV.

This clonotype was observed many times. This sequence joins TRBV20-1 and TRBJ2-2, with 11 bases fitting TRBD1. Germline CDR1 is DFQATT and CDR2 is SNEGSKA (reference sequence). After removal of 5 bases from V and 3 bases from J, the junction contained 8 bases not matched to a gene. CDR3 length: 16 residues. CDR3 DNA sequence: TGCAGTGCTTCCATCCGGACAGGGGGCCACACCGGGGAGCTGTTTTTT. Translating it yields CSASIRTGGHTGELFF.

This clonotype was counted between two and nine times. This rearrangement joins TRBV6-5 to TRBJ2-2, with D tentatively TRBD1 (6 bases). CDR1 is MNHEY, CDR2 SVGAGI, per germline. Trimming took off 7 bases at V and 4 bases at J, with 22 bases between the two ends. The CDR3 spans 17 residues. In DNA, the CDR3 is TGTGCCAGCACTCAGATTTACAGGGTGCGGACCACCGGGGAGCTGTTTTTT. Amino acids: CASTQIYRVRTTGELFF.

This clonotype was recorded at least ten times. The gene calls are TRBV4-2 and TRBJ2-5; 8 bases are a match to TRBD2. Germline V gives CDR1 LGHNA, CDR2 YNFKEQ. V dropped 2 bases and J dropped 3; count of bases not matched to a gene: 11. The CDR3 spans 17 residues. The CDR3 region is CASSQNSGTRPEETQYF. The CDR3 nucleotides read TGTGCCAGCAGCCAAAACTCCGGGACTAGGCCTGAAGAGACCCAGTACTTC.

This clonotype was observed at least ten times. The chain uses TRBV20-1 and TRBJ1-2; weak D call: TRBD1 (6 bases). Trimming cost V 6 bases and J 8 bases, with 19 bases left between them. Germline V CDR1 and CDR2: DFQATT, SNEGSKA (reference sequence). The CDR3 runs to 13 residues. Here the CDR3 DNA reads TGCAGTGCAAACCCCCGGGGGGCGCAGGGCTACACCTTC. Residues: CSANPRGAQGYTF.

This clonotype was counted a single time. The rearrangement joins TRBV6-6 to TRBJ2-2; 8 bases align to TRBD2. The germline gives CDR1 MNHNY, CDR2 SVGAGI (reference sequence). V lost 7 bases to trimming and J lost 2 bases; unmatched junction nucleotides: 6. The length of the CDR3 is 15 residues. For the CDR3, the DNA is TGTGCCAGCACGGGGAGCGGGAGTAACACCGGGGAGCTGTTTTTT. It specifies CASTGSGSNTGELFF.

This clonotype was observed at least ten times. The chain joins TRBV9 to TRBJ1-3; no definite D call. This CDR3 region has 17 residues. Germline V gene data show CDR1 as SGDLS and CDR2 as YYNGEE. V was clipped by 3 bases and J by 0 bases, with 16 bases between them. The DNA of the CDR3 is TGTGCCAGCAGCGCCCACCCCCAATACAACTCTGGAAACACCATATATTTT. Translating it yields CASSAHPQYNSGNTIYF.

The chain carries TRBV2 and TRBJ1-6, with no clear D. This CDR3 has 12 residues. Between the trimmed V and J ends, which lost 7 bases and 10 bases, there was a span of 11 bases. CDR1 and CDR2 from the germline V gene are SNHLY and FYNNEI. The CDR3 nucleotides are TGTGCCAGCAAGTCCGAGGGCTCACCCCTCCACTTT. Translation gives CASKSEGSPLHF. Looking up the rest from reference TRBV2 and TRBJ1-6 gives the full variable domain: EPEVTQTPSHQVTQMGQEVILRCVPISNHLYFYWYRQILGQKVEFLVSFYNNEISEKSEIFDDQFSVERPDGSNFTLKIRSTKLEDSAMYFCASKSEGSPLHFGNGTRLTVT.

As to this clonotype: A much larger clone differs from this one at a single base, so this may be a read error. The V and J genes are TRBV24-1 and TRBJ2-1; the D is unclear. V was pared by 3 bases and J by 4 bases, with 12 bases between. This CDR3 contains 15 residues. Germline CDR1 reads KGHDR; CDR2 reads SFDVKD. DNA for the CDR3: TGTGCCACCAGTGATATTGGCGGAAAATACAATGAGCAGTTCTTC. Protein: CATSDIGGKYNEQFF.

The chain uses TRBV5-1 and TRBJ2-3; 7 bases fit TRBD2. V was clipped by 0 bases and J by 0 bases; unmatched bases: 1. The CDR3 covers 15 residues. The germline gives CDR1 SGHRS, CDR2 YFSETQ. CDR3 protein: CASSLVGGSTDTQYF. The CDR3 bases are TGCGCCAGCAGCTTGGTGGGGGGGAGCACAGATACGCAGTATTTT. Drawing the rest from reference TRBV5-1 and TRBJ2-3, the complete variable domain is KAGVTQTPRYLIKTRGQQVTLSCSPISGHRSVSWYQQTPGQGLQFLFEYFSETQRNKGNFPGRFSGRQFSNSRSEMNVSTLELGDSALYLCASSLVGGSTDTQYFGPGTRLTVL.

This clonotype was recorded many times. The chain employs TRBV11-2 and TRBJ2-1; D gene ambiguous. This CDR3 is built from 14 residues. Looked up from germline, CDR1 is SGHAT and CDR2 is FQNNGV. V shed 0 bases and J shed 9 bases, with 12 bases lying between them. CDR3 region: CASSLDPNSIEQFF. CDR3 DNA sequence: TGTGCCAGCAGCTTAGACCCAAACTCGATTGAGCAGTTCTTC.

This clonotype was counted many times. The V call is TRBV6-6, the J call TRBJ2-5; weak D call: TRBD1 (6 bases). Germline V gene lookup returns CDR1 MNHNY and CDR2 SVGAGI (reference sequence). The CDR3 spans 13 residues. V gave up 7 bases and J gave up 2 bases, with 11 bases separating them. The CDR3 coding sequence is TGTGCCAGCATCGAGGACAGTCAAGAGACCCAGTACTTC. The encoded protein is CASIEDSQETQYF.

This clonotype was counted ten times or more. This sequence joins TRBV2 and TRBJ2-3; D not resolved. CDR1 and CDR2 from the germline V gene are SNHLY and FYNNEI. V was pared by 8 bases and J by 0 bases, with 18 bases between. This CDR3 region has 16 residues. CDR3 nucleotides: TGTGCCAGCCATCAACAGCTATCTATTAGCACAGATACGCAGTATTTT. It translates to CASHQQLSISTDTQYF.

This clonotype came up a few times. This may come from a read error, since a much larger clone is one base off. The V call is TRBV29-1, the J call TRBJ1-2; tentatively, D is TRBD1 (5 bases). Germline V gives CDR1 SQVTM, CDR2 ANQGSEA. CDR3 length: 14 residues. The CDR3 region is CSVEARGEDYGYAF. In DNA form, the CDR3 reads TGCAGCGTTGAAGCACGGGGCGAGGACTATGGCTACGCCTTC.